This T cell receptor (beta chain) was profiled in a study of CD8 T cells in Susac syndrome. Germline CDR1 is MDHEN and CDR2 is SYDVKM. CDR3 length: 17 residues. The V gene end was trimmed by 1 base and the J gene end by 3 bases; junction bases not matched to a gene: 10. Random hexamers were used to reverse transcribe the RNA input (roughly 0.5 to 1 ug). An immunoSEQ multiplex PCR generated amplified TCR beta CDR3 products spanning 54 Vbeta and 13 Jbeta. From the immunoSEQ multiplex PCR reads, TCRdb called clonotypes with MiXCR, one entry per CDR3 protein. The data hold roughly 140,000 distinct CDR3 sequences, with roughly 94% observed a single time. Relapsing-remitting disease, either stable or active, was present in the multiple sclerosis controls, who were treatment-naive patients.

This receptor was identified in a human donor with multiple sclerosis. Sequenced sample: CD8+ T cells from PBMCs. This chain links TRBV28 with TRBJ2-7, with TRBD1 matching 9 bases. The CDR3 DNA follows: TGTGCCAGCAGTTTATCCGCCGACAGGGGGGGGTACTACGAGCAGTACTTC. Its translation: CASSLSADRGGYYEQYF. Variable domain in full (rest from reference TRBV28 and TRBJ2-7): DVKVTQSSRYLVKRTGEKVFLECVQDMDHENMFWYRQDPGLGLRLIYFSYDVKMKEKGDIPEGYSVSREKKERFSLILESASTNQTSMYLCASSLSADRGGYYEQYFGPGTRLTVT.